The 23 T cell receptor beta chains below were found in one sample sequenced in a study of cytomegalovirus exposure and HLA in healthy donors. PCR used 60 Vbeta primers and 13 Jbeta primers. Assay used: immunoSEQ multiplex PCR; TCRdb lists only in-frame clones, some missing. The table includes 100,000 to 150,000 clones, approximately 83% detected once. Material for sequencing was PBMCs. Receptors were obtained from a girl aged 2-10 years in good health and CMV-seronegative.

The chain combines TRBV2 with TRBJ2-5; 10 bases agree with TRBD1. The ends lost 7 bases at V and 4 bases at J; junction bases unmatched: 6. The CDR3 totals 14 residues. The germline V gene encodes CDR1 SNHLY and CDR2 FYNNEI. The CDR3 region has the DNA TGTGCCAGCACTCCGGGACAGGGGTTAGAGACCCAGTACTTC. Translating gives CASTPGQGLETQYF. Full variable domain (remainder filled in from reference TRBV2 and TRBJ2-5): EPEVTQTPSHQVTQMGQEVILRCVPISNHLYFYWYRQILGQKVEFLVSFYNNEISEKSEIFDDQFSVERPDGSNFTLKIRSTKLEDSAMYFCASTPGQGLETQYFGPGTRLLVL.

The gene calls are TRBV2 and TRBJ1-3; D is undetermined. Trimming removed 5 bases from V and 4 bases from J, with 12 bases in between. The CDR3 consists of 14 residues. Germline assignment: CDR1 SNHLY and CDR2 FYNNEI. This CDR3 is CASSYRQVGNTIYF. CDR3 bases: TGTGCCAGCAGTTACAGACAAGTCGGAAACACCATATATTTT.

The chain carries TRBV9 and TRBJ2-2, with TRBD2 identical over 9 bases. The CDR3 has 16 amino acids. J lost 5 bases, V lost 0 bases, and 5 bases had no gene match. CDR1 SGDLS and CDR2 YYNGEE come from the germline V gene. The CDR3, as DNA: TGTGCCAGCAGCGTAGGCGGGGGGGCAGAAACCGGGGAGCTGTTTTTT. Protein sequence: CASSVGGGAETGELFF.

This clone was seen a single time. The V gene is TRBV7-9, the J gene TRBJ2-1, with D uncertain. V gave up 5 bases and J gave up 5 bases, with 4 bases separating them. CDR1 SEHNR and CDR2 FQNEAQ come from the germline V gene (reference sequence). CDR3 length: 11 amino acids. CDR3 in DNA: TGTGCCAGCAGCCGTAACAATGAGCAGTTCTTC. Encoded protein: CASSRNNEQFF.

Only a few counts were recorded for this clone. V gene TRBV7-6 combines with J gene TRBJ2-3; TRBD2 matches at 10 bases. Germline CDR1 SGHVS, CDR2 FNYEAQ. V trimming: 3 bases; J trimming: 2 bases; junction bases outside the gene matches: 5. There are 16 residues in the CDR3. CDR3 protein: CASSFHSGGLTDTQYF. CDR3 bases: TGTGCCAGCAGCTTTCATAGCGGGGGGCTCACAGATACGCAGTATTTT.

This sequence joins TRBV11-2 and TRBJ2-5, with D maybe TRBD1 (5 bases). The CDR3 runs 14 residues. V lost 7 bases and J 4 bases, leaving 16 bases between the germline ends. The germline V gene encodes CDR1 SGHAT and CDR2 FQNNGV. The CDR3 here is CASTPPGAGETQYF. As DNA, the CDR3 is TGTGCCAGCACCCCACCTGGGGCCGGAGAGACCCAGTACTTC.

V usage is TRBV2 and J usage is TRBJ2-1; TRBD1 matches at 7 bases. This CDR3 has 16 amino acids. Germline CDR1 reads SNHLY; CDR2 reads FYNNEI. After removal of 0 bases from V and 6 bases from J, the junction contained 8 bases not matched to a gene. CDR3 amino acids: CASSEAEGAIVNEQFF. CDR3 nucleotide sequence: TGTGCCAGCAGTGAAGCAGAGGGGGCTATTGTCAATGAGCAGTTCTTC.

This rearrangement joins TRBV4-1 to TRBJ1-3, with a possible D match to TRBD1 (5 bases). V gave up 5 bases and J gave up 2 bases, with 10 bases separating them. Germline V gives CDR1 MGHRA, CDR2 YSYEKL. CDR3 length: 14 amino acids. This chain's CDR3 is CASSTQGTGNTIYF. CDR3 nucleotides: TGCGCCAGCAGCACCCAGGGAACTGGAAACACCATATATTTT.

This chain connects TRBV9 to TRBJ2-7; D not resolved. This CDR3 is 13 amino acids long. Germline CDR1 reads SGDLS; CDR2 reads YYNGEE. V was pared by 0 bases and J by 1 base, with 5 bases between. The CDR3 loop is CASSVGSSYEQYF. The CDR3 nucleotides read TGTGCCAGCAGCGTAGGCAGTTCCTACGAGCAGTACTTC.

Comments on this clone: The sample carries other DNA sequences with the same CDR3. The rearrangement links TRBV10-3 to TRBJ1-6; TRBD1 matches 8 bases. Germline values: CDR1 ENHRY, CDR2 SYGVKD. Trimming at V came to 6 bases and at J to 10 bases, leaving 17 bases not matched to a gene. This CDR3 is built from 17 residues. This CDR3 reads CAISRGLTGEGDSPLHF. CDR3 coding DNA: TGTGCCATCAGCAGAGGCCTGACAGGGGAAGGCGACTCACCCCTCCACTTT.

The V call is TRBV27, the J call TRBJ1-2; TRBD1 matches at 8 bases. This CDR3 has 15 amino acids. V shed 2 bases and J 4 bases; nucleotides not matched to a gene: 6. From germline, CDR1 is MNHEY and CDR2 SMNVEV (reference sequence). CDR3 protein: CASSLATGVAYGYTF. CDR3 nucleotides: TGTGCCAGCAGTTTAGCGACAGGGGTAGCCTATGGCTACACCTTC.

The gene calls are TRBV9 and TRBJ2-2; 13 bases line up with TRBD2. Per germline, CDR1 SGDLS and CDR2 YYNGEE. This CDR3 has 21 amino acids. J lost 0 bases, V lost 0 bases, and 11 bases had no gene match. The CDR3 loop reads CASSVVVGTSGVLPNTGELFF. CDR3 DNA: TGTGCCAGCAGCGTAGTAGTCGGGACTAGCGGGGTGCTACCGAACACCGGGGAGCTGTTTTTT.

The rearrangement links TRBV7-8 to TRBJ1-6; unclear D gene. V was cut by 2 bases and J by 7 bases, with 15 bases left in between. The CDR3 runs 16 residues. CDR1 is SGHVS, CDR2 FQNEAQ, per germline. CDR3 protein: CASSLRRGTGNSPLHF. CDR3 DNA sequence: TGTGCCAGCAGCTTAAGGAGAGGAACGGGAAATTCACCCCTCCACTTT. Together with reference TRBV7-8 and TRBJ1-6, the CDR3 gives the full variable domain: GAGVSQSPRYKVAKRGQDVALRCDPISGHVSLFWYQQALGQGPEFLTYFQNEAQLDKSGLPSDRFFAERPEGSVSTLKIQRTQQEDSAVYLCASSLRRGTGNSPLHFGNGTRLTVT.

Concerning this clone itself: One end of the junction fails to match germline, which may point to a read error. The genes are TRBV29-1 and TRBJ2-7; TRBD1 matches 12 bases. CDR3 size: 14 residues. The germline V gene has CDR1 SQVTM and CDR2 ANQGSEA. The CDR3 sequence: CSVGTGGAPYGQYF. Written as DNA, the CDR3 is TGCAGCGTGGGGACAGGGGGCGCCCCCTACGGGCAGTACTTC.

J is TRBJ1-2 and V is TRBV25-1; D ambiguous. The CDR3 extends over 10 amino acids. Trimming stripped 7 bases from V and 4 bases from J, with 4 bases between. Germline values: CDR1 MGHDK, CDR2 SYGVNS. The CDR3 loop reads CASILYGYTF. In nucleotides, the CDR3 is TGTGCCAGCATTCTCTATGGCTACACCTTC.

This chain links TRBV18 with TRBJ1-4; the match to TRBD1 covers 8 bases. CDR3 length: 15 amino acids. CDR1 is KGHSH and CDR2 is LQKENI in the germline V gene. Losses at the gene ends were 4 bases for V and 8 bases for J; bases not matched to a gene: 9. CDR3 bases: TGTGCCAGCTCACTGACAGGGGAGAGGAGAGAAAAACTGTTTTTT. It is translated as CASSLTGERREKLFF.

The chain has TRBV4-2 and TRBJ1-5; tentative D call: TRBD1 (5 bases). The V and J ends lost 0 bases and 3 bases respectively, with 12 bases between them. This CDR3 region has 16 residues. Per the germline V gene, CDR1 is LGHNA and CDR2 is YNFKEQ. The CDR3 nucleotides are TGTGCCAGCAGCCAAGAAAAGGGGAGGATCAATCAGCCCCAGCATTTT. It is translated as CASSQEKGRINQPQHF.

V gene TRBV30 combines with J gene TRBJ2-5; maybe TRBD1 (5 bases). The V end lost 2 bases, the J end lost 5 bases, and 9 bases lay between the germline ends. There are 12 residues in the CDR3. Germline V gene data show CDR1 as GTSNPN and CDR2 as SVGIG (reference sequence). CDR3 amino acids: CAWSRQSETQYF. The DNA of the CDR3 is TGTGCCTGGAGTCGACAGAGCGAGACCCAGTACTTC.

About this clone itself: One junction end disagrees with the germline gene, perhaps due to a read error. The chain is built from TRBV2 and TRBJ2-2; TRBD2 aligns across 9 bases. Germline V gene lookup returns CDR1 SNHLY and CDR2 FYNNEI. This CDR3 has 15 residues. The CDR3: CASREAGGNTGELFF. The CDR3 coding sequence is TGTGCCAGCAGGGAAGCGGGAGGGAACACCGGGGAGCTGTTTTTT.

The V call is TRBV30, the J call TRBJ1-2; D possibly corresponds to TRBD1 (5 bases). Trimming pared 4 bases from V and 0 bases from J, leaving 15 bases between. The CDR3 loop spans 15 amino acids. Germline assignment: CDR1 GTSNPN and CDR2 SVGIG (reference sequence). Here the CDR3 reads CAWTPGGVANYGYTF. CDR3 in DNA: TGTGCCTGGACCCCCGGAGGGGTTGCTAACTATGGCTACACCTTC.

This CDR3 reads CAIGQVNSNQPQHF. In nucleotides, the CDR3 is TGTGCCATAGGACAGGTCAATTCAAATCAGCCCCAGCATTTT. This chain connects TRBV10-3 to TRBJ1-5, with 7 bases that match TRBD1. V gave up 9 bases and J gave up 4 bases; unmatched junction bases: 9. The CDR3 consists of 14 residues. Looked up from germline, CDR1 is ENHRY and CDR2 is SYGVKD.

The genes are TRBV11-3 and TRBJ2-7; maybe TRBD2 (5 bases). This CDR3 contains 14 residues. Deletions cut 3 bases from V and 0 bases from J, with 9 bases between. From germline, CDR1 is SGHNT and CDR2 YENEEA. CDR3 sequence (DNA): TGTGCCAGCAGCTTGGACTCTTTCTCCTACGAGCAGTACTTC. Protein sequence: CASSLDSFSYEQYF.

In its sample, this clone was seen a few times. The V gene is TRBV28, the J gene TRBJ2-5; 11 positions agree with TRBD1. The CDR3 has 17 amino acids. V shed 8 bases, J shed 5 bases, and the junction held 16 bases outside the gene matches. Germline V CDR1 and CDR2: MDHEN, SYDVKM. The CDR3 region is CASLPSGTGGGRETQYF. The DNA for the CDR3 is TGTGCCAGCCTTCCCTCCGGGACAGGGGGTGGTAGGGAGACCCAGTACTTC.